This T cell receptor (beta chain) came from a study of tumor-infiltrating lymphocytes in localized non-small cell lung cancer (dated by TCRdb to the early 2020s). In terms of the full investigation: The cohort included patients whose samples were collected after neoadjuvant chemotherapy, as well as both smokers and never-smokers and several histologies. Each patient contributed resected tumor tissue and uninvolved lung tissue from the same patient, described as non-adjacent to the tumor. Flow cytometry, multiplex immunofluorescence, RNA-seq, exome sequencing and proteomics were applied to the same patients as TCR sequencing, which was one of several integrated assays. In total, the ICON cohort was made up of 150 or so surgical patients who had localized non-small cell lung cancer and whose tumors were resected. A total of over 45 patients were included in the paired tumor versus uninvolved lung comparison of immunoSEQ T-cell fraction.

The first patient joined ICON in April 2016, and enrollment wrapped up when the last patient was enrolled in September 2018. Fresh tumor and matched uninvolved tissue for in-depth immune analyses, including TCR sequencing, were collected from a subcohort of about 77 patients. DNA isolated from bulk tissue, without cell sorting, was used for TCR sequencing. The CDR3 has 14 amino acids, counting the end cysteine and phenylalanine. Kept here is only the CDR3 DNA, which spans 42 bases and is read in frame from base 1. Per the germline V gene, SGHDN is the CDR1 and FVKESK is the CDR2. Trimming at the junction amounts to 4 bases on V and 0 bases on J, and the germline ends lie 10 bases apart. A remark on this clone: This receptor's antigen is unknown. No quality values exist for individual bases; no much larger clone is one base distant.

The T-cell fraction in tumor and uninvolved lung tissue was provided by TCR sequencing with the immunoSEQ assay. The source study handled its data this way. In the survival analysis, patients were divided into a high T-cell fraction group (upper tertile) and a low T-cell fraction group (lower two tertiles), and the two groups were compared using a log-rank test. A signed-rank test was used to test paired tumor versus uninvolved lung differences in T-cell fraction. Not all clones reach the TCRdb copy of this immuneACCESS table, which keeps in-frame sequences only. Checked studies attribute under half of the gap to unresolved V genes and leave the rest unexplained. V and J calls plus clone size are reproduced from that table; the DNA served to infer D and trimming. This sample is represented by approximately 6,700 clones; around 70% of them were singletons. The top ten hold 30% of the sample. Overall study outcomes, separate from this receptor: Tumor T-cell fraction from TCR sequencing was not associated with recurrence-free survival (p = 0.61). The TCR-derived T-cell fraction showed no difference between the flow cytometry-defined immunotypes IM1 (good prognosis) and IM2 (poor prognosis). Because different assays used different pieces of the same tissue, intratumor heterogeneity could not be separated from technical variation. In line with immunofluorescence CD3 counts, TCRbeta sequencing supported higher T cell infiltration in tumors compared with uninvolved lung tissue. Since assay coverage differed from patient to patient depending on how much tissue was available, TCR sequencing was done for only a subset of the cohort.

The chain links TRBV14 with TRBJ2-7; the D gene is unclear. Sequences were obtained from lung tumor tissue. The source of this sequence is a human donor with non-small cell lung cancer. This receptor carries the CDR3 CASSPWANSYEQYF. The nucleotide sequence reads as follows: TGTGCCAGCAGCCCTTGGGCGAACTCCTACGAGCAGTACTTC.